This TCR beta chain stems from a study of tumour-infiltrating T cells in Burkitt lymphoma. At the level of the study: Productive clonality predicted overall and progression-free survival.

Profiled with immunoSEQ multiplex PCR; TCRdb holds only in-frame clones, not every one. The sample includes around 9,900 clones, around 62% of them seen just once. Germline CDR1 is SGHRS and CDR2 is YFSETQ. V lost 0 bases and J 6 bases, leaving 16 bases between the germline ends. This CDR3 has 15 residues. The source material was tumor tissue. The V and J genes are TRBV5-1 and TRBJ2-7; TRBD2 is a possible D gene (5 bases). The receptor comes from a human donor with diffuse large B-cell lymphoma. This chain's CDR3 is CASSLGVGIGFEQYF. As DNA, the CDR3 is TGCGCCAGCAGCTTGGGGGTCGGGATCGGATTCGAGCAGTACTTC.